Listed here are 32 T cell receptor beta chains from one sample, sequenced in a study of beta chain features in type 1 diabetes. The antigens for these receptors are not known. The study reverse transcribed the entire isolated RNA, so it sequenced expressed TCRB transcripts. Only in-frame clones appear in the TCRdb table, and some are missing; sequencing was by immunoSEQ multiplex PCR. The table lists 60,000 to 75,000 clones, nearly 50% of them singletons. Whole-study results and caveats: People with Type 1 diabetes carried modestly yet significantly shorter TCRB CDR3s in all four CD4+ subsets.

The specimen was central memory CD4+ T cells from blood. All receptors come from a man aged 25 to 45 with type 1 diabetes.

This clone has just one count. The chain uses TRBV6-1 and TRBJ1-5; possible D gene TRBD1, 6 bases. The CDR3 is 14 residues long. Trimming removed 4 bases at V and 7 bases at J, with 14 bases between. Germline V lookup: CDR1 MNHNS, CDR2 SASEGT. CDR3 amino acids: CASSGYGDNQPQHF. The DNA of the CDR3 is TGTGCCAGCAGTGGTTACGGGGACAACCAGCCCCAGCATTTT.

This chain uses TRBV7-9 with TRBJ1-1, with D possibly TRBD1 on 5 matching bases. The V and J ends lost 1 base and 1 base respectively, with 10 bases between them. There are 15 residues in the CDR3. Germline V gene data show CDR1 as SEHNR and CDR2 as FQNEAQ (reference sequence). CDR3 sequence reads: CASSLGSQGNTEAFF. The CDR3 DNA follows: TGTGCCAGCAGCTTAGGGTCCCAGGGGAACACTGAAGCTTTCTTT.

The chain joins TRBV6-5 to TRBJ1-2; tentative D call: TRBD1 (5 bases). Trimming pared 6 bases from V and 8 bases from J, leaving 22 bases between. Looked up from germline, CDR1 is MNHEY and CDR2 is SVGAGI. CDR3 length: 15 amino acids. CDR3 protein: CASSKVGGNPWGYTF. CDR3 nucleotides: TGTGCCAGCAGCAAGGTGGGGGGTAACCCCTGGGGCTACACCTTC.

The chain employs TRBV30 and TRBJ1-1; D is undetermined. The germline V gene has CDR1 GTSNPN and CDR2 SVGIG (reference sequence). With 2 bases removed from V and 6 bases from J, the gap between germline ends came to 7 bases. The CDR3 runs to 11 residues. The CDR3 DNA follows: TGTGCCTGGAGTCCACTTTCTGAAGCTTTCTTT. It yields the protein CAWSPLSEAFF.

The chain is built from TRBV29-1 and TRBJ1-1; 10 bases fit TRBD1. Per germline, CDR1 SQVTM and CDR2 ANQGSEA. V shed 6 bases, J shed 5 bases, and the junction held 6 bases outside the gene matches. This CDR3 region has 13 residues. For the CDR3, the DNA is TGCAGCGTCGACAGGGGGCGAAGGACTGAAGCTTTCTTT. Protein sequence: CSVDRGRRTEAFF.

There are a few counts of this clone. This chain connects TRBV5-4 to TRBJ2-1; 10 nucleotides match TRBD2. Germline V CDR1 and CDR2: SGHNT, YYREEE (reference sequence). The CDR3 has 15 amino acids. J was trimmed by 6 bases and V by 4 bases; bases with no gene match: 7. CDR3 DNA sequence: TGTGCCAGCAGCAGCGGGGGGGCCGGGGGCAATGAGCAGTTCTTC. The encoded protein is CASSSGGAGGNEQFF.

The V gene is TRBV6-1, the J gene TRBJ1-2, with a possible D match to TRBD1 (5 bases). The CDR3 totals 13 residues. With 6 bases removed from V and 6 bases from J, the gap between germline ends came to 14 bases. Germline V CDR1 and CDR2: MNHNS, SASEGT. The CDR3 DNA follows: TGTGCCAGCAGCCCCGCAGGGATTAATGGCTACACCTTC. Translating gives CASSPAGINGYTF.

This clone was found a few times. Other nucleotide sequences in the sample specify the same CDR3. This rearrangement joins TRBV5-4 to TRBJ2-7; 7 bases line up with TRBD1. The V gene end was trimmed by 0 bases and the J gene end by 3 bases; junction bases not matched to a gene: 3. This CDR3 comprises 14 residues. CDR1 SGHNT and CDR2 YYREEE come from the germline V gene (reference sequence). DNA of the CDR3: TGTGCCAGCAGCTTGGAGGCAGGGGGCTACGAGCAGTACTTC. It specifies CASSLEAGGYEQYF.

This rearrangement joins TRBV29-1 to TRBJ2-3, with D perhaps TRBD2 (5 bases). The length of the CDR3 is 13 residues. Germline CDR1 is SQVTM and CDR2 is ANQGSEA. V was shortened by 6 bases and J by 2 bases, with 12 bases between the two germline ends. Written as DNA, the CDR3 is TGCAGCGTACGACTATACACCACAGATACGCAGTATTTT. It specifies CSVRLYTTDTQYF.

V is TRBV5-4 and J is TRBJ1-1, with D uncertain. V was shortened by 4 bases and J by 0 bases, with 13 bases between the two germline ends. The length of the CDR3 is 15 residues. The germline V gene has CDR1 SGHNT and CDR2 YYREEE (reference sequence). CDR3 amino acids: CASSRPGDLNTEAFF. The DNA for the CDR3 is TGTGCCAGCAGCCGCCCCGGAGACTTGAACACTGAAGCTTTCTTT.

Comment on this clone: Other nucleotide sequences from this sample produce the same CDR3. V usage is TRBV2 and J usage is TRBJ1-2; TRBD1 might be the D (6 bases). Germline V lookup: CDR1 SNHLY, CDR2 FYNNEI. The germline V and J ends were trimmed by 4 bases and 2 bases, with 14 bases remaining between them. This CDR3 has 15 residues. The CDR3 DNA follows: TGTGCCAGCAGTGTATCCGACCAGGGGAACTATGGCTACACCTTC. Translation gives CASSVSDQGNYGYTF.

This clone was counted between two and nine times. The rearrangement links TRBV7-8 to TRBJ2-1; 11 bases line up with TRBD2. J gave up 7 bases and V 5 bases, and 4 bases lay outside the gene matches. The CDR3 is 14 amino acids. The germline gives CDR1 SGHVS, CDR2 FQNEAQ. CDR3 amino acids: CASSARTSGNEQFF. The CDR3 DNA follows: TGTGCCAGCAGCGCGCGGACTAGCGGGAATGAGCAGTTCTTC.

This clone has only a few counts. The gene calls are TRBV2 and TRBJ2-5; 7 bases are a match to TRBD1. V gave up 7 bases and J gave up 4 bases; unmatched junction bases: 9. The CDR3 runs to 14 residues. CDR1 and CDR2 (germline): SNHLY, FYNNEI. The CDR3 spells CASTRDSGGETQYF. CDR3 coding DNA: TGTGCCAGCACTCGGGACAGTGGTGGAGAGACCCAGTACTTC.

The chain recombines TRBV9 with TRBJ1-3, with 7 bases aligning to TRBD1. Germline values: CDR1 SGDLS, CDR2 YYNGEE. The V gene end was trimmed by 3 bases and the J gene end by 4 bases; junction bases not matched to a gene: 7. The CDR3 runs 15 residues. CDR3 loop: CASSGLRGSGNTIYF. The CDR3, as DNA: TGTGCCAGCAGCGGACTCAGGGGGTCCGGAAACACCATATATTTT. Complete variable domain (other parts from reference TRBV9 and TRBJ1-3): DSGVTQTPKHLITATGQRVTLRCSPRSGDLSVYWYQQSLDQGLQFLIQYYNGEERAKGNILERFSAQQFPDLHSELNLSSLELGDSALYFCASSGLRGSGNTIYFGEGSWLTVV.

CDR3 sequence reads: CSVRGQFGYNYGYTF. The CDR3 bases are TGCAGCGTTCGGGGTCAGTTCGGGTATAACTATGGCTACACCTTC. This rearrangement joins TRBV29-1 to TRBJ1-2; D unresolved. The germline CDR1 and CDR2 sequences are SQVTM and ANQGSEA. V dropped 5 bases and J dropped 1 base, with 17 bases sitting between them. The CDR3 has 15 amino acids.

This chain connects TRBV2 to TRBJ2-7; TRBD1 might be the D (6 bases). The germline V gene encodes CDR1 SNHLY and CDR2 FYNNEI. V was shortened by 5 bases and J by 2 bases, with 13 bases between the two germline ends. This CDR3 region has 14 residues. The CDR3 loop is CASSKDRPTYEQYF. CDR3 bases: TGTGCCAGCAGTAAGGACAGACCGACCTACGAGCAGTACTTC.

This clone was recorded only once. The chain has TRBV19 and TRBJ2-7, with TRBD1 identical over 11 bases. Per germline, CDR1 LNHDA and CDR2 SQIVND (reference sequence). Trimming at V came to 8 bases and at J to 3 bases, leaving 15 bases not matched to a gene. The length of the CDR3 is 17 residues. The CDR3 spells CASSDRGRLGGGYEQYF. For the CDR3, the DNA is TGTGCCAGTTCGGACAGGGGGCGCTTAGGAGGGGGCTACGAGCAGTACTTC. Filled out from reference TRBV19 and TRBJ2-7, the complete variable domain reads DGGITQSPKYLFRKEGQNVTLSCEQNLNHDAMYWYRQDPGQGLRLIYYSQIVNDFQKGDIAEGYSVSREKKESFPLTVTSAQKNPTAFYLCASSDRGRLGGGYEQYFGPGTRLTVT.

This clone showed up just a few times. The CDR3 coding sequence is TGTGCCAGTAGTACCCGACAGGGAGCCAATGAGCAGTTCTTC. Protein: CASSTRQGANEQFF. The genes are TRBV19 and TRBJ2-1; the match to TRBD1 covers 7 bases. V shed 4 bases and J 6 bases; nucleotides not matched to a gene: 6. The V gene's germline CDR1 is LNHDA and CDR2 SQIVND (reference sequence). The CDR3 length is 14 residues.

CDR3 in amino acids: CASSEQRNTEAFF. CDR3 sequence (DNA): TGTGCCAGTAGCGAACAACGAAACACTGAAGCTTTCTTT. The V gene is TRBV19, the J gene TRBJ1-1; D is undetermined. Germline CDR1 reads LNHDA; CDR2 reads SQIVND (reference sequence). V lost 6 bases and J 2 bases, leaving 10 bases between the germline ends. The CDR3 extends over 13 amino acids.

This clone was detected a few times. The rearrangement links TRBV10-3 to TRBJ1-5, with D unresolved. The germline V gene encodes CDR1 ENHRY and CDR2 SYGVKD. This CDR3 comprises 15 residues. V gave up 0 bases and J gave up 11 bases, with 17 bases separating them. The CDR3 nucleotides read TGTGCCATCAGTGAGTCGGAGGCGGGAGCTGGGGCCCAGCATTTT. This translates into CAISESEAGAGAQHF.

This chain uses TRBV19 with TRBJ1-1; D may be TRBD1 (5 bases). The CDR3 runs 16 residues. Trimming stripped 6 bases from V and 0 bases from J, with 17 bases between. Per the germline V gene, CDR1 is LNHDA and CDR2 is SQIVND (reference sequence). CDR3 coding DNA: TGTGCCAGTAGGTCTGGGGCATTGGGGTTGAACACTGAAGCTTTCTTT. The encoded protein is CASRSGALGLNTEAFF. The variable domain in full, with the rest retrieved from reference TRBV19 and TRBJ1-1, is DGGITQSPKYLFRKEGQNVTLSCEQNLNHDAMYWYRQDPGQGLRLIYYSQIVNDFQKGDIAEGYSVSREKKESFPLTVTSAQKNPTAFYLCASRSGALGLNTEAFFGQGTRLTVV.

This clone has only a few counts. V usage is TRBV15 and J usage is TRBJ2-5; D ambiguous. CDR3 size: 15 residues. V was clipped by 0 bases and J by 5 bases, with 13 bases between them. Per the germline V gene, CDR1 is LNHNV and CDR2 is YYDKDF (reference sequence). DNA of the CDR3: TGTGCCACCAGCAGAGATATCGCGGTTAGTGAGACCCAGTACTTC. Its translation is CATSRDIAVSETQYF.

This clone has just a few counts. V and J are TRBV29-1 and TRBJ2-7; maybe TRBD1 (5 bases). CDR1 is SQVTM and CDR2 is ANQGSEA in the germline V gene. CDR3 length equals 12 residues. V was shortened by 6 bases and J by 4 bases, with 13 bases between the two germline ends. Written as DNA, the CDR3 is TGCAGCGTGGACGGAGACAGATACGAGCAGTACTTC. It translates to CSVDGDRYEQYF.

This clone was recorded a few times. The chain combines TRBV30 with TRBJ2-4; tentatively, D is TRBD2 (6 bases). Germline CDR1 is GTSNPN and CDR2 is SVGIG (reference sequence). Deletions cut 3 bases from V and 7 bases from J, with 22 bases between. The CDR3 has 16 amino acids. The CDR3 here is CAWSKFSGERPNIQYF. CDR3 nucleotides: TGTGCCTGGAGCAAATTTTCGGGAGAGCGGCCGAACATTCAGTACTTC.

This clone occurred a few times. V gene TRBV5-1 combines with J gene TRBJ2-3, with 10 bases aligning to TRBD1. V lost 0 bases and J lost 5; bases outside the gene matches: 6. This CDR3 comprises 16 residues. Germline V gene lookup returns CDR1 SGHRS and CDR2 YFSETQ. CDR3: CASSLDPGQGIDTQYF. The CDR3 DNA reads as TGCGCCAGCAGCTTGGACCCGGGACAGGGGATAGATACGCAGTATTTT.

This clone has only one observation. The chain carries TRBV15 and TRBJ2-7; 10 nucleotides line up with TRBD2. The junction had 8 bases not matched to a gene; V was cut back by 0 bases and J by 3 bases. Germline CDR1 is LNHNV and CDR2 is YYDKDF (reference sequence). This CDR3 comprises 17 residues. CDR3 DNA sequence: TGTGCCACCAGCAGAGACGTTCGGACTAGCGGTAACTACGAGCAGTACTTC. Amino acid sequence: CATSRDVRTSGNYEQYF.

The sample holds a few counts of this clone. V and J are TRBV5-4 and TRBJ1-2; TRBD1 matches 7 bases. The junction had 11 bases not matched to a gene; V was cut back by 5 bases and J by 4 bases. This CDR3 comprises 15 residues. CDR1 and CDR2 (germline): SGHNT, YYREEE (reference sequence). The CDR3 is CASRGAGGLSYGYTF. Written as DNA, the CDR3 is TGTGCCAGCAGGGGAGCAGGGGGGTTGAGCTATGGCTACACCTTC.

The chain is built from TRBV10-1 and TRBJ2-1, with 9 bases aligning to TRBD2. The CDR3 consists of 14 residues. After removal of 4 bases from V and 6 bases from J, the junction contained 4 bases not matched to a gene. CDR1 is WNHNN and CDR2 is SYGVQD in the germline V gene (reference sequence). This CDR3 is CASSVSGGSNEQFF. CDR3 nucleotides: TGCGCCAGCAGTGTTAGCGGGGGATCCAATGAGCAGTTCTTC.

This clone was seen a handful of times. The chain is built from TRBV30 and TRBJ1-2, with D maybe TRBD1 (5 bases). Germline CDR1 and CDR2: GTSNPN and SVGIG (reference sequence). The CDR3 sequence is 14 residues long. Trimming removed 1 base at V and 4 bases at J, with 13 bases between. This CDR3 reads CAWSDPGKGYGYTF. The DNA for the CDR3 is TGTGCCTGGAGTGATCCAGGGAAGGGCTATGGCTACACCTTC.

This chain connects TRBV19 to TRBJ2-1; D is ambiguous. The V gene lost 8 bases and the J gene lost 5 bases, with 19 bases spanning the gap. The CDR3 is 15 residues long. Germline V lookup: CDR1 LNHDA, CDR2 SQIVND (reference sequence). CDR3 region: CASSPRDKAHNEQFF. CDR3 DNA sequence: TGTGCCAGTTCCCCCCGTGACAAGGCCCACAATGAGCAGTTCTTC.

This sequence joins TRBV19 and TRBJ2-5, with 8 bases matching TRBD2. Germline V gene data show CDR1 as LNHDA and CDR2 as SQIVND (reference sequence). V gave up 6 bases and J gave up 3 bases; unmatched junction bases: 9. The CDR3 has 15 residues. The CDR3 DNA sequence: TGTGCCAGTAGCATCAGCGGGAGTGTAGAAGAGACCCAGTACTTC. It is translated as CASSISGSVEETQYF.

This chain joins TRBV7-9 and TRBJ1-1, with 7 bases that match TRBD1. The V gene end was trimmed by 5 bases and the J gene end by 6 bases; junction bases not matched to a gene: 9. CDR3 size: 14 residues. CDR1 is SEHNR, CDR2 FQNEAQ, per germline (reference sequence). The CDR3 bases are TGTGCCAGCAGCCCAGCGACAGGGTACCCTGAAGCTTTCTTT. It yields the protein CASSPATGYPEAFF.